A single sample gave rise to the 27 T cell receptor beta chains below, sequenced in a study of OX40 agonist ivuxolimab in advanced cancers. Assay used: immunoSEQ multiplex PCR; TCRdb lists only in-frame clones, some missing. The data show about 110,000 clones, 80% to 95% seen once. Sample: CD4+ or CD8+ T cells sorted from blood, taken in a trial of the OX40 agonist ivuxolimab. The receptors stem from an adult with an advanced solid tumor such as melanoma, head and neck, liver or kidney cancer.

This clone turned up a few times. The chain carries TRBV7-9 and TRBJ1-2, with a tentative D call TRBD1 (5 bases). CDR3 size: 14 residues. V was shortened by 7 bases and J by 6 bases, with 18 bases between the two germline ends. Germline V lookup: CDR1 SEHNR, CDR2 FQNEAQ (reference sequence). The CDR3 DNA sequence: TGTGCCAGCAATCCAGACAGCCTACTTGATGGCTACACCTTC. This translates into CASNPDSLLDGYTF. Filled out from reference TRBV7-9 and TRBJ1-2, the complete variable domain reads DTGVSQNPRHKITKRGQNVTFRCDPISEHNRLYWYRQTLGQGPEFLTYFQNEAQLEKSRLLSDRFSAERPKGSFSTLEIQRTEQGDSAMYLCASNPDSLLDGYTFGSGTRLTVV.

V is TRBV25-1 and J is TRBJ2-2; 7 nucleotides line up with TRBD2. CDR1 MGHDK and CDR2 SYGVNS come from the germline V gene. The CDR3 has 15 amino acids. The ends lost 9 bases at V and 1 base at J; junction bases unmatched: 8. The CDR3 nucleotides are TGTGCCAGTCACAGAACGGGGGGGAACACCGGGGAGCTGTTTTTT. Translation gives CASHRTGGNTGELFF.

This clone came up a few times. This rearrangement joins TRBV4-3 to TRBJ1-3; TRBD1 is a possible D gene (5 bases). Germline-derived CDR1 and CDR2 are LGHNA and YSLEER. This CDR3 is 16 amino acids long. V was trimmed by 8 bases and J by 5 bases, leaving 22 bases between them. The chain's CDR3 is CASSPAWAGTRNTIYF. The DNA of the CDR3 is TGCGCCAGCTCACCAGCGTGGGCAGGGACGAGAAACACCATATATTTT.

The V and J genes are TRBV7-2 and TRBJ1-2; D gene uncertain. The germline gives CDR1 SGHTA, CDR2 FQGNSA. This CDR3 has 14 residues. V was trimmed by 4 bases and J by 5 bases, leaving 14 bases between them. The CDR3 sequence: CASSSGGSKYGYTF. As DNA, the CDR3 is TGTGCCAGCAGCTCCGGAGGCTCGAAATATGGCTACACCTTC.

This clone was detected a few times. This chain joins TRBV7-8 and TRBJ2-7, with TRBD2 matching over 9 bases. The CDR3 is 17 amino acids. V was pared by 0 bases and J by 7 bases, with 13 bases of the junction left unmatched. Germline values: CDR1 SGHVS, CDR2 FQNEAQ. Written as DNA, the CDR3 is TGTGCCAGCAGCTTAGCCTCGACTAGCGGCTTAGCCTCGGAGCAGTACTTC. Protein sequence: CASSLASTSGLASEQYF.

This chain joins TRBV28 and TRBJ2-4; 7 positions match TRBD1. Germline trimming cut 1 base from V and 0 bases from J; bases unmatched to any gene: 3. CDR1 and CDR2 from the germline V gene are MDHEN and SYDVKM. The CDR3 has 16 residues. Here the CDR3 DNA reads TGTGCCAGCAGTTTATCCGGGACAGTAGCCAAAAACATTCAGTACTTC. This translates into CASSLSGTVAKNIQYF.

The chain joins TRBV18 to TRBJ1-1; tentatively, D is TRBD1 (5 bases). This CDR3 is built from 14 residues. V was trimmed by 6 bases and J by 4 bases, leaving 15 bases between them. In germline, CDR1 is KGHSH, CDR2 LQKENI. The CDR3 reads CASSLQGGVTEAFF. The CDR3 DNA follows: TGTGCCAGCTCCTTGCAGGGTGGGGTCACTGAAGCTTTCTTT.

The V gene is TRBV5-4, the J gene TRBJ2-2; TRBD1 might be the D (6 bases). Deletions cut 3 bases from V and 1 base from J, with 13 bases between. Germline lookup yields CDR1 SGHNT and CDR2 YYREEE (reference sequence). This CDR3 is built from 16 residues. CDR3 amino acids: CASSSKQGQNTGELFF. CDR3 sequence (DNA): TGTGCCAGCAGCTCGAAGCAGGGACAGAACACCGGGGAGCTGTTTTTT.

This chain links TRBV7-2 with TRBJ1-1, with a weak D call TRBD1 (5 bases). Looked up from germline, CDR1 is SGHTA and CDR2 is FQGNSA. The ends were cut back, 5 bases at V and 2 bases at J, with 12 bases in the middle. This CDR3 comprises 14 residues. CDR3 DNA: TGTGCCAGCAGCACGGGACGGTCAAACACTGAAGCTTTCTTT. It codes for CASSTGRSNTEAFF. Full variable domain (remainder filled in from reference TRBV7-2 and TRBJ1-1): GAGVSQSPSNKVTEKGKDVELRCDPISGHTALYWYRQSLGQGLEFLIYFQGNSAPDKSGLPSDRFSAERTGGSVSTLTIQRTQQEDSAVYLCASSTGRSNTEAFFGQGTRLTVV.

This clone appeared a single time. Relative to the germline gene, one junction end is altered; a read error may explain this. The chain carries TRBV7-7 and TRBJ2-5; 8 positions match TRBD2. This CDR3 is 14 amino acids long. The germline V gene has CDR1 SSHAT and CDR2 FNYEAQ (reference sequence). The chain's CDR3 is CASSPGGPQETQYF. Written as DNA, the CDR3 is TGTGCTAGCAGCCCGGGAGGGCCCCAAGAGACCCAGTACTTC.

The CDR3 is CASSLGWASGLSEQYF. DNA of the CDR3: TGCGCCAGCAGCTTGGGCTGGGCTAGCGGGCTATCCGAGCAGTACTTC. The chain carries TRBV5-1 and TRBJ2-7; 8 bases are a match to TRBD2. Trimming removed 0 bases from V and 6 bases from J; junction bases left unmatched: 11. The germline V gene has CDR1 SGHRS and CDR2 YFSETQ. The CDR3 consists of 16 residues.

The chain uses TRBV12-5 and TRBJ1-5; TRBD1 is a possible D gene (6 bases). There are 15 residues in the CDR3. The V gene lost 6 bases and the J gene lost 5 bases, with 17 bases spanning the gap. Germline V CDR1 and CDR2: LGHNT, FRNRAP. The CDR3 region is CASGPGAGWDQPQHF. In nucleotides, the CDR3 is TGTGCTAGTGGCCCGGGGGCAGGGTGGGATCAGCCCCAGCATTTT.

This clone was seen just once. One junction end does not reproduce the germline sequence, and a read error may be involved. The chain employs TRBV7-3 and TRBJ1-2; TRBD1 might be the D (6 bases). Per the germline V gene, CDR1 is SGHTA and CDR2 is FQGTGA. CDR3 size: 13 residues. Written as DNA, the CDR3 is TGTGCCAGCAGCCGGGACATCGTCTATGGCTACATCTTC. It codes for CASSRDIVYGYIF.

The chain uses TRBV19 and TRBJ1-4; D possibly corresponds to TRBD1 (5 bases). The V end was cut by 6 bases, the J end by 4 bases, with 9 bases between. The CDR3 has 13 amino acids. Germline CDR1 LNHDA, CDR2 SQIVND (reference sequence). The CDR3 coding sequence is TGTGCCAGTAGGGGGCCGAATAATGAAAAACTGTTTTTT. Protein product: CASRGPNNEKLFF. The full variable domain, rest sourced from reference TRBV19 and TRBJ1-4, is DGGITQSPKYLFRKEGQNVTLSCEQNLNHDAMYWYRQDPGQGLRLIYYSQIVNDFQKGDIAEGYSVSREKKESFPLTVTSAQKNPTAFYLCASRGPNNEKLFFGSGTQLSVL.

The chain combines TRBV4-2 with TRBJ1-1, with a possible D match to TRBD1 (6 bases). CDR1 and CDR2 from the germline V gene are LGHNA and YNFKEQ. The CDR3 is 16 residues long. Trimming removed 0 bases at V and 4 bases at J, with 15 bases between. This CDR3 reads CASSQDRGGSATEAFF. CDR3 DNA: TGTGCCAGCAGCCAAGATCGGGGGGGCTCGGCCACTGAAGCTTTCTTT.

This chain joins TRBV27 and TRBJ1-1; perhaps TRBD1 as D (5 bases). The V gene's germline CDR1 is MNHEY and CDR2 SMNVEV (reference sequence). This CDR3 is 16 amino acids long. Between the trimmed V and J ends, which lost 3 bases and 7 bases, there was a span of 21 bases. The CDR3 spells CASSLSPGAGRDEAFF. The CDR3 region has the DNA TGTGCCAGCAGTTTGTCCCCGGGCGCAGGGAGGGATGAAGCTTTCTTT.

This chain joins TRBV19 and TRBJ1-5; D unclear. Trimming left V 4 bases short and J 2 bases short, with 3 bases between. Germline values: CDR1 LNHDA, CDR2 SQIVND (reference sequence). There are 12 residues in the CDR3. CDR3 sequence: CASSRGNQPQHF. The CDR3 region has the DNA TGTGCCAGTAGTAGGGGCAATCAGCCCCAGCATTTT.

This chain joins TRBV18 and TRBJ2-1, with 9 nucleotides matching TRBD1. This CDR3 spans 16 amino acids. Per germline, CDR1 KGHSH and CDR2 LQKENI. With 4 bases clipped from V and 1 base from J, the junction kept 5 bases outside the gene matches. CDR3 residues: CASSQFGTGSYNEQFF. The CDR3 region has the DNA TGTGCCAGCTCACAGTTCGGGACAGGGTCCTACAATGAGCAGTTCTTC.

The rearrangement links TRBV7-3 to TRBJ1-1; a weak D match, TRBD1 (5 bases). CDR1 SGHTA and CDR2 FQGTGA come from the germline V gene. The CDR3 covers 13 residues. Trimming took 6 bases from V and 1 from J, leaving 9 bases between them. This chain's CDR3 is CASRRGPNTEAFF. CDR3 nucleotide sequence: TGTGCCAGCAGAAGGGGCCCGAACACTGAAGCTTTCTTT.

V gene TRBV19 combines with J gene TRBJ2-2; D call uncertain. Trimming took off 2 bases at V and 1 base at J, with 5 bases between the two ends. The CDR3 is 14 residues long. Germline V gene sequence: CDR1 LNHDA, CDR2 SQIVND (reference sequence). The CDR3: CASSIQRNTGELFF. In DNA, the CDR3 is TGTGCCAGTAGTATACAGAGGAACACCGGGGAGCTGTTTTTT.

V gene TRBV7-3 combines with J gene TRBJ2-1; D unresolved. The length of the CDR3 is 15 residues. Germline V lookup: CDR1 SGHTA, CDR2 FQGTGA. Trimming took off 0 bases at V and 6 bases at J, with 12 bases between the two ends. CDR3 nucleotides: TGTGCCAGCAGCTTAACCGCTTATGGTGGCAATGAGCAGTTCTTC. Its protein product is CASSLTAYGGNEQFF.

The chain employs TRBV5-4 and TRBJ1-6, with 8 bases that match TRBD1. Unmatched junction bases numbered 7, after V lost 5 bases and J lost 0 bases. The CDR3 extends over 17 amino acids. Germline V gene sequence: CDR1 SGHNT, CDR2 YYREEE (reference sequence). CDR3 nucleotide sequence: TGTGCCAGCAGTTACGGACAGGGAAGCTCCTATAATTCACCCCTCCACTTT. This gives the protein CASSYGQGSSYNSPLHF.

This chain connects TRBV6-5 to TRBJ2-7, with 8 bases identical to TRBD1. The germline V gene has CDR1 MNHEY and CDR2 SVGAGI. The CDR3 sequence is 15 residues long. Trimming took 0 bases from V and 7 from J; bases not matched to a gene: 8. CDR3 sequence reads: CASSYSGRGLWEQYF. The DNA for the CDR3 is TGTGCCAGCAGTTACTCAGGCAGGGGGCTCTGGGAGCAGTACTTC.

The chain has TRBV28 and TRBJ1-3, with TRBD1 matching 9 bases. Germline lookup yields CDR1 MDHEN and CDR2 SYDVKM. The V and J ends lost 7 bases and 4 bases, in that order; junction bases with no gene match: 5. The CDR3 consists of 14 residues. The CDR3 DNA follows: TGTGCCAGCAACCGGGACAGGGTGGGAAACACCATATATTTT. Translating it yields CASNRDRVGNTIYF.

The chain recombines TRBV14 with TRBJ1-5; possibly TRBD1 for D (6 bases). This CDR3 has 13 residues. V lost 0 bases, J lost 13 bases, and 13 bases lay in between. Germline values: CDR1 SGHDN, CDR2 FVKESK. The CDR3 nucleotides are TGTGCCAGCAGCCAAGATCGAGGGGGGGTTCAGCATTTT. It specifies CASSQDRGGVQHF.

This clone was observed a single time. The CDR3 DNA is TGTGCCAGCAGCCAAGATCGGTCTAGGGTCGGCATTCAGTACTTC. Translating it yields CASSQDRSRVGIQYF. J is TRBJ2-4 and V is TRBV4-2; unclear D gene. The germline V gene encodes CDR1 LGHNA and CDR2 YNFKEQ. The CDR3 runs 15 residues. V lost 0 bases and J lost 9, with 15 bases in between.

In this sample, this clone turned up once. This chain links TRBV2 with TRBJ2-7; D remains unclear. This CDR3 region has 14 residues. V shed 8 bases and J shed 5 bases, with 19 bases lying between them. Germline-derived CDR1 and CDR2 are SNHLY and FYNNEI. This CDR3 is CASAIPPGYNEQYF. Written as DNA, the CDR3 is TGTGCCAGCGCCATCCCGCCAGGTTACAACGAGCAGTACTTC. Full variable domain (remainder filled in from reference TRBV2 and TRBJ2-7): EPEVTQTPSHQVTQMGQEVILRCVPISNHLYFYWYRQILGQKVEFLVSFYNNEISEKSEIFDDQFSVERPDGSNFTLKIRSTKLEDSAMYFCASAIPPGYNEQYFGPGTRLTVT.